The entry below describes one T cell receptor beta chain. What it binds is not known. The CDR3 is 14 residues long. Trimming removed 5 bases at V and 0 bases at J, with 11 bases between. The germline gives CDR1 LNHDA, CDR2 SQIVND (reference sequence). The table came from immunoSEQ multiplex PCR; TCRdb's copy has only in-frame clones and leaves some out. Of over 75,000 clones listed, more than 90% were seen once; the top ten hold 3%. The data derive from a study of T cell responses to AZD1222 COVID-19 vaccine. General study points: Just six people given AZD1222 tested seropositive at baseline.

The input for sequencing was peripheral blood, taken on day 0 of AZD1222 vaccination. The sequence was obtained from an adult in good health. The chain couples TRBV19 to TRBJ2-7; D gene unclear. CDR3 in DNA: TGTGCCAGTAGTGACGGAATGAGCTCCTACGAGCAGTACTTC. It is translated as CASSDGMSSYEQYF.